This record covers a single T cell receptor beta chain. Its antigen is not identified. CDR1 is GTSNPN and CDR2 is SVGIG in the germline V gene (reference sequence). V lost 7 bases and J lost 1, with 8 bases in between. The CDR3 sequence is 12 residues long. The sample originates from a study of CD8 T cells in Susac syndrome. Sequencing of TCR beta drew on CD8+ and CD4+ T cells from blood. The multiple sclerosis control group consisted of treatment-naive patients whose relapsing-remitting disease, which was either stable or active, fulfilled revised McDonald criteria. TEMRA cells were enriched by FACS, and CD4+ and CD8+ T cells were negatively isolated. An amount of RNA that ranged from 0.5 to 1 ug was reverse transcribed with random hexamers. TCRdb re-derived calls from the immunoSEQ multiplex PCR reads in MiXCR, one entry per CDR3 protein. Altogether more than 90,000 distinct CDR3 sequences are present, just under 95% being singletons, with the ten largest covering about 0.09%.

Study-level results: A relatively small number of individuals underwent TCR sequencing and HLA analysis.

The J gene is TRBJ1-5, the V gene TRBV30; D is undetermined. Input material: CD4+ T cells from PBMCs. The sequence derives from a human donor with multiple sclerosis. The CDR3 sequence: CAFAGSNQPQHF. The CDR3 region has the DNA TGTGCCTTCGCCGGGAGCAATCAGCCCCAGCATTTT.